Below are 5 T cell receptor beta chains sequenced from a single sample in a study of low-dose radiotherapy and immunotherapy resistance in tumors. Time point given: before trial treatment. TRAV- and TRBV-specific primers, spanning alpha and beta chains, primed first-strand cDNA. TCR amplification involved around 22 PCR cycles with a constant-region primer and V-primer adapter. TCRdb used MiXCR to reprocess the reads, holding one entry per CDR3 protein. The repertoire includes 80,000 to 95,000 distinct CDR3 sequences, just under 9.5% of them detected once, and around 0.96% sits in the top ten. Specimen: PBMCs, collected before treatment. These receptors were obtained from a male donor with prostate cancer.

This clonotype came up a few times. This chain uses TRBV30 with TRBJ2-1, with no clear D. Germline CDR1 and CDR2: GTSNPN and SVGIG (reference sequence). Trimming stripped 0 bases from V and 3 bases from J, with 0 bases between. The CDR3 has 11 amino acids. The CDR3 coding sequence is TGTGCCTGGAGTGTCTACAATGAGCAGTTCTTC. This sequence encodes CAWSVYNEQFF. The variable domain in full, completed from reference TRBV30 and TRBJ2-1, reads SQTIHQWPATLVQPVGSPLSLECTVEGTSNPNLYWYRQAAGRGLQLLFYSVGIGQISSEVPQNLSASRPQDRQFILSSKKLLLSDSGFYLCAWSVYNEQFFGPGTRLTVL.

This clonotype showed up many times. V gene TRBV7-8 combines with J gene TRBJ2-7, with TRBD2 matching over 9 bases. The CDR3 is 15 amino acids. J lost 2 bases, V lost 3 bases, and 5 bases had no gene match. Germline V gene data show CDR1 as SGHVS and CDR2 as FQNEAQ. The CDR3 here is CASSFAGTSPYEQYF. The CDR3 bases are TGTGCCAGCAGCTTCGCCGGGACTAGCCCCTACGAGCAGTACTTC.

Ten or more counts support this clonotype. The chain links TRBV2 to TRBJ2-7, with unresolved D. The germline CDR1 and CDR2 sequences are SNHLY and FYNNEI. Trimming pared 7 bases from V and 3 bases from J, leaving 10 bases between. CDR3 size: 12 residues. This CDR3 is CASKTEYYEQYF. The CDR3, as DNA: TGTGCCAGCAAAACGGAGTACTACGAGCAGTACTTC. The variable domain in full, completed from reference TRBV2 and TRBJ2-7, reads EPEVTQTPSHQVTQMGQEVILRCVPISNHLYFYWYRQILGQKVEFLVSFYNNEISEKSEIFDDQFSVERPDGSNFTLKIRSTKLEDSAMYFCASKTEYYEQYFGPGTRLTVT.

This clonotype was counted many times. This sequence joins TRBV20-1 and TRBJ1-2, with 9 nucleotides matching TRBD1. Unmatched junction bases numbered 5, after V lost 3 bases and J lost 3 bases. The germline V gene has CDR1 DFQATT and CDR2 SNEGSKA (reference sequence). This CDR3 region has 14 residues. CDR3: CSASAGQGYYGYTF. CDR3 DNA sequence: TGCAGTGCTAGCGCGGGACAGGGATACTATGGCTACACCTTC.

This clonotype came up once. The likely explanation is a read error, given a far larger clone one base away. The CDR3 DNA follows: TGTGCCAGCAGTGCCTGGACAGGGGGCGTGAAAGATACGCAGTATTTT. Translating gives CASSAWTGGVKDTQYF. This chain connects TRBV26 to TRBJ2-3; the table gives TRBD1 as D, unverified against the DNA. TRBV26 is a listed pseudogene. The CDR3 covers 16 residues.